These T cell receptor beta chains were read from a single sample in a study of T cells after yellow fever vaccination. From the 5' RACE reads, TCRdb called clonotypes with MiXCR, one entry per CDR3 protein. The sample shows 150,000 to 200,000 distinct CDR3 sequences, around 7.2% of them seen only once. The sequenced sample was CD4+ T cells sorted from PBMCs, obtained about 5 days after the first yellow fever vaccination. Receptor source: a man aged 18-30 years who received the YFV17D yellow fever vaccine. The CDR3 runs from the conserved cysteine through the conserved F or W. A D gene is named only where the DNA matches it firmly. Rows give clone size only sometimes, using once, few, many, or a class for an expanded clone.

TRBD1	TRBV11-2	TRBJ1-1	NA	TGTGCCAGCAGCACGAACTCCGGGACAGGCACTGAAGCTTTCTTT	CASSTNSGTGTEAFF
NA	TRBV4-1	TRBJ2-3	many	TGCGCCAGCAGCCAAGATCAGCAAGGCACAGATACGCAGTATTTT	CASSQDQQGTDTQYF
NA	TRBV6-4	TRBJ2-1	many	TGTGCCAGCAGCCCCGGTGGGGCGGGGGCCGCGAGCTCCTACAATGAGCAGTTCTTC	CASSPGGAGAASSYNEQFF
NA	TRBV18	TRBJ1-5	many	TGTGCCAGCTCACCAATTGGAACCCCGGAGCCCCAGCATTTT	CASSPIGTPEPQHF
NA	TRBV6-5	TRBJ2-2	many	TGTGCGGCGGAAGCGGCGAACACCGGGGAGCTGTTTTTT	CAAEAANTGELFF
NA	TRBV12-3/TRBV12-4	TRBJ2-3	few	TGTGCCAGCAGGGAGAACCTCCTGGGCACGCAGTATTTT	CASRENLLGTQYF
NA	TRBV20-1	TRBJ1-5	many	TGCAGTGCTAGAGATCCAGGGAAGGGACAGCCCCAGCATTTT	CSARDPGKGQPQHF
NA	TRBV7-8	TRBJ1-1	many	TGTGCCAGCAGCACCAGGGTGAACACTGAAGCTTTCTTT	CASSTRVNTEAFF
TRBD2	TRBV20-1	TRBJ2-1	many	TGCAGTGCTCTACGACTAGCGGGGGGGCATGAGCAGTTCTTC	CSALRLAGGHEQFF
NA	TRBV19	TRBJ2-4	few	TGTGCCAGTAAGCCCGGGACCAAAAACATTCAGTACTTC	CASKPGTKNIQYF
TRBD1	TRBV27	TRBJ2-7	many	TGTGCCAGCAGTTTAAAGGGGGCATTAATATCCTACGAGCAGTACTTC	CASSLKGALISYEQYF
NA	TRBV5-1	TRBJ2-1	many	TGCGCCAGCAGCCCCGGACAGTGGGGGGGTGGTGAGCAGTTCTTC	CASSPGQWGGGEQFF
NA	TRBV5-1	TRBJ1-6	NA	TGCGCCAGCAGCTTGGCCGGGTCAGACAATAATTCACCCCTCCACTTT	CASSLAGSDNNSPLHF
TRBD2	TRBV20-1	TRBJ2-1	many	TGCAGTGCTAGAGTGACGGGGGGGGCTGGTGAGCAGTTCTTC	CSARVTGGAGEQFF
TRBD2	TRBV4-3	TRBJ2-1	few	TGCGCCAGCAGCCGTCTAGCGGGGGGGTACAATGAGCAGTTCTTC	CASSRLAGGYNEQFF
NA	TRBV4-2	TRBJ2-3	NA	TGTGCCAGCAGCCAAGCGCTACCGGGAGATACGCAGTATTTT	CASSQALPGDTQYF
NA	TRBV28	TRBJ2-3	NA	TGTGCCAGCAGTCGGGGCCCACTGTATTTT	CASSRGPLYF
NA	TRBV13	TRBJ1-2	NA	TGTGCCAGCAGCCACGGTGGGTGGAGAGCTAACTATGGCTACACCTTC	CASSHGGWRANYGYTF
TRBD1	TRBV7-8	TRBJ1-1	many	TGTGCCAGCAGGGATGAGACAGGGGGCGCGATAGGAGCTTTCTTT	CASRDETGGAIGAFF
TRBD1	TRBV20-1	TRBJ1-5	few	TGCAGTGCTAGTGCGGACAGGGGACAGCCCCAGCATTTT	CSASADRGQPQHF
NA	TRBV5-5	TRBJ2-3	many	TGTGCCAGCAGCTTGCTAGTATCGGGAATGGGATACACAGATACGCAGTATTTT	CASSLLVSGMGYTDTQYF
NA	TRBV27	TRBJ1-4	few	TGTGCCAGCAGTTTAGTCGCTACAGGGTGGGGTGAAAAACTGTTTTTT	CASSLVATGWGEKLFF
TRBD1	TRBV12-3/TRBV12-4	TRBJ1-5	many	TGTGCCAGCACCGTCGGGACAGATCAGCCCCAGCATTTT	CASTVGTDQPQHF
NA	TRBV3-1	TRBJ1-1	NA	TGTGCCAGCAGCCAGGTCAGGGACACTGAAGCTTTCTTT	CASSQVRDTEAFF
TRBD1	TRBV5-4	TRBJ2-5	NA	TGTGCCACCGACAGGGATGGAGAGGCCCAGTACTTC	CATDRDGEAQYF
TRBD1	TRBV28	TRBJ1-1	few	TGTGCCAGCAGCCCTCCGGACAGGACTAAAGCTTTCTTT	CASSPPDRTKAFF
NA	TRBV12-3/TRBV12-4	TRBJ1-1	NA	TGTGCCAGCAGTTACAGAGGTGAAGCTTTCTTT	CASSYRGEAFF